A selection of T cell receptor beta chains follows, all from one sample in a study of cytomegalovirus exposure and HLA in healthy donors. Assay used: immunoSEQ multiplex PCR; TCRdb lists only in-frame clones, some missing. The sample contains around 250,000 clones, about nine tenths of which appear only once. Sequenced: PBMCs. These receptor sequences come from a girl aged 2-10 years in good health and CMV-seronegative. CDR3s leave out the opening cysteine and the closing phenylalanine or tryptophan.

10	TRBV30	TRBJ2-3	AWRLDTDTQY
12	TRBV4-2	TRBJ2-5	ASSQVGTEETQY
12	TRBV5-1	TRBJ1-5	ASSPGTGNQPQH
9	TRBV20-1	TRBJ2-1	SATPGDEQF
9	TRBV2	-	ASSKEYEQY
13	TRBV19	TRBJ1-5	ASNKPGQGIQPQH
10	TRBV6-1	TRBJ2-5	ASAWGKETQY
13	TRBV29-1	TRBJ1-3	SVEGRGGPGNTIY
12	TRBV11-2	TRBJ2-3	ASSLKLLLDTQY
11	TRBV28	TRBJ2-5	ASTLEGRETQY
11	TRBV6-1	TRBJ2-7	ASEAGFRYEQY
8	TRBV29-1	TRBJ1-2	SVTNYGYT
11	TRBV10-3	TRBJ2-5	AISPDSQETQY
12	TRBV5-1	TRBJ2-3	ASSSGLARDTQY
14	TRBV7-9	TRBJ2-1	ASSLSRLAPYNEQF
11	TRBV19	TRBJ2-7	ASSQQQVSEQY
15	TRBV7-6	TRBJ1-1	ASSLNPWTGMNTEAF
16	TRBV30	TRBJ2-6	AWNLPDRVRSGANVLT
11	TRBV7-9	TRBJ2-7	ASSRQGEDEQY
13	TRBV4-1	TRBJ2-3	ASSPKSPLTDTQY
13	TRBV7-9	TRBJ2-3	ASSFDGGARYTQY
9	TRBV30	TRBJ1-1	AWSRTGESF